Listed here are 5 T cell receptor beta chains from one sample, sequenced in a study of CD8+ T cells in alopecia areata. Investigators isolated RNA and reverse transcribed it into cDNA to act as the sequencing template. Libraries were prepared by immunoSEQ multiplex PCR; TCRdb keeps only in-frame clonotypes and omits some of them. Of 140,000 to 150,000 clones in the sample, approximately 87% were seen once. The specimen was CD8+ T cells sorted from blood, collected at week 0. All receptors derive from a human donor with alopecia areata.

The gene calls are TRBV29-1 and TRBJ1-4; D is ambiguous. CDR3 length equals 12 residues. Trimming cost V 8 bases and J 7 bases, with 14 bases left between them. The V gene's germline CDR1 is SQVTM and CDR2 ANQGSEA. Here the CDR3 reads CSFAQDGEKLFF. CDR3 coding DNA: TGCAGCTTTGCGCAGGATGGTGAAAAACTGTTTTTT.

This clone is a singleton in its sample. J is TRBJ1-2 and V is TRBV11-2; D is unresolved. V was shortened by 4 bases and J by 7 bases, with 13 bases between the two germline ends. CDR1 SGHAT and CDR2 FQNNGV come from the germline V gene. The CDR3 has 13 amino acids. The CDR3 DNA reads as TGTGCCAGCAGCTACCTTACGGGTTCTGGCTACACCTTC. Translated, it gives CASSYLTGSGYTF.

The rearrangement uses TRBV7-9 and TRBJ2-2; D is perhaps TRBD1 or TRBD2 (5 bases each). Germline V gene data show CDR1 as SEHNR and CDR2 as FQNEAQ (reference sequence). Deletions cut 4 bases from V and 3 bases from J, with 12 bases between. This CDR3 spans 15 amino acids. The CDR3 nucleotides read TGTGCCAGCAGCTGGGGGACCGCCGACACCGGGGAGCTGTTTTTT. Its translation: CASSWGTADTGELFF.

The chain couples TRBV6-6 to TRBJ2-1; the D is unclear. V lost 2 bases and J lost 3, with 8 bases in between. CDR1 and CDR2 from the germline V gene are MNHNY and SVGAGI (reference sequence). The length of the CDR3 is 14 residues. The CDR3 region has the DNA TGTGCCAGCAGTTACGATCGAGGCTACAATGAGCAGTTCTTC. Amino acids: CASSYDRGYNEQFF.

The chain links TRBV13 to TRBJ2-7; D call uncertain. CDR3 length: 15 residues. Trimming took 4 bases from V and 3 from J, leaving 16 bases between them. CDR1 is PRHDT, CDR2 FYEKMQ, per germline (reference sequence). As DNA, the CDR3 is TGTGCCAGCAGCTCCCCCAGTAGTGCCAGCTACGAGCAGTACTTC. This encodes CASSSPSSASYEQYF.